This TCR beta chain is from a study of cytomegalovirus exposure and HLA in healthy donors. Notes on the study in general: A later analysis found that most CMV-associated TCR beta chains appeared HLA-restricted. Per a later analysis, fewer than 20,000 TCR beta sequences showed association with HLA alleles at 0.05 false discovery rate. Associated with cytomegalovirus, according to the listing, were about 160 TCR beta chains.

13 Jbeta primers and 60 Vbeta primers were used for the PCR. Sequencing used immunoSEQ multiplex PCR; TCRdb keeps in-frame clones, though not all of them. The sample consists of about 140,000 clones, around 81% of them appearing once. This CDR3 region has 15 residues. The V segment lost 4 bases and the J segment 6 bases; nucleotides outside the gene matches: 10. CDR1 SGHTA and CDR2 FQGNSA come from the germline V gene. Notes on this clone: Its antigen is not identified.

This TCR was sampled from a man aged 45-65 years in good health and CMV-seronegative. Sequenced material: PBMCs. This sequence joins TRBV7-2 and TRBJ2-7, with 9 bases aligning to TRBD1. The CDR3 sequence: CASSSTGQGTSEQYF. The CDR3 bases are TGTGCCAGCAGCTCCACTGGACAGGGGACCAGCGAGCAGTACTTC.